These T cell receptor beta chains were read from a single sample in a study of blood T cell repertoires in COVID-19. Assay used: immunoSEQ multiplex PCR; TCRdb lists only in-frame clones, some missing. The sample lists a few hundred thousand clones, roughly 87% occurring once. Sequencing used PBMCs or T cells enriched from blood (not recorded which). Source of these receptors: a woman in her twenties or thirties who had recovered from COVID-19. Both conserved end residues are trimmed from each CDR3. Fields, in order: V gene, clone size, J gene, CDR3 protein. Not every row has a clone size; where given, it reads once, few, many or a size class.

>TRBV2|NA|TRBJ2-1
ASSGGLAGPGDEQF
>TRBV11-3|NA|TRBJ2-2
ASSQPLAGANTGELF
>TRBV4-1|NA|TRBJ1-2
ASSHYGTGGYT
>TRBV4-2|once|TRBJ1-2
ASSQEYQANYGYT
>TRBV5-1|NA|TRBJ1-4
ASIHPQGTNEKLF
>TRBV29-1|NA|TRBJ1-2
SAYSGTGAYGYT
>TRBV11-1|NA|TRBJ2-3
ASRPGGKDTDTQY
>TRBV5-1|once|TRBJ2-3
ASSFPGQVGTDTQY
>TRBV13|few|TRBJ1-1
ASSNRGRMNTEAF
>TRBV5-6|NA|TRBJ2-5
ASSLAGSETQY
>TRBV7-9|NA|TRBJ2-3
ASSRTSGEDTQY
>TRBV5-1|NA|TRBJ2-3
ASSKTGTTITDTQY
>TRBV11-3|NA|TRBJ1-2
ASSLRHRGYGYT
>TRBV5-1|NA|TRBJ2-3
ASSLGQGFVDTQY
>TRBV6-1|NA|TRBJ1-5
ASSEDRYSNQPQH
>TRBV19|NA|TRBJ2-1
ASSSWTSGDYNEQF
>TRBV27|NA|TRBJ2-7
ASSSAGGGYEQY
>TRBV9|once|TRBJ1-4
ASSVGRGQNEKLF
>TRBV5-4|NA|TRBJ2-7
ASSRPPSGTAYEQY
>TRBV7-3|NA|TRBJ2-1
ASSSTSSYNEQF
>TRBV19|few|TRBJ1-2
ASSIAGAVYGYT
>TRBV4-2|NA|TRBJ2-3
ASSQDQAGGTDTQY
>TRBV5-8|once|TRBJ2-2
ASSLRTRAGELF
>TRBV7-6|NA|TRBJ2-3
ASSRELAGGLGTDTQY
>TRBV6-5|NA|TRBJ1-5
ASSLGQGGQPQH
>TRBV28|NA|TRBJ1-1
ASSLTGTGVVEAF
>TRBV5-4|NA|TRBJ1-2
ASTAGQGLHGYT
>TRBV10-3|NA|TRBJ2-1
AITPGLAGGPNEQF
>TRBV24-1|NA|TRBJ2-1
ATSDRRTSSYNEQF
>TRBV5-6|few|TRBJ1-1
ASRQDQNTEAF
>TRBV28|NA|TRBJ2-3
ASSSLQGLSTDTQY
>TRBV7-9|NA|TRBJ1-2
ASSLDTAYGYT
>TRBV10-3|NA|TRBJ2-1
AISGLGEAGREQF
>TRBV10-3|NA|TRBJ2-5
AISESLAGGWETQY
>TRBV5-1|NA|TRBJ2-5
ASSLGDRSATQY
>TRBV27|few|TRBJ1-2
ASSSPGQGWSKGYT
>TRBV5-1|NA|TRBJ2-5
ASSPGLAGLQETQY
>TRBV7-8|NA|TRBJ2-3
ASSLDYTDTQY
>TRBV15|NA|TRBJ2-7
ATSRGGDAYEQY
>TRBV5-4|NA|TRBJ2-7
ASSLDRRSSYEQY
>TRBV30|NA|TRBJ1-5
AWSQGPRPQH
>TRBV6-5|NA|TRBJ2-3
ASSLQQVATDTQY
>TRBV10-3|NA|TRBJ1-1
AISESPDRGAF
>TRBV6-2/TRBV6-3|NA|TRBJ2-3
ASSFFSGRTDTQY
>TRBV7-2|NA|TRBJ1-6
ASSFRRILSSYNSPLH
>TRBV5-6|few|TRBJ1-6
ASSPTETYNSPLH